The 27 T cell receptor beta chains below were found in one sample sequenced in a study of control samples from healthy donors and cancer patients (TCRdb year 2020). Library method: the immunoSEQ multiplex PCR assay. The clones in this table, taken by TCRdb from immuneACCESS, are in-frame only. Not every clone is retained; where verified, under half of the shortfall comes from an unresolved V gene, and the cause of the rest is unknown. The sample profile shows some 120,000 clones; 87% of them were found once. The top ten clonotypes cover 9.5% to 13% of the sample. The sample comprised blood. Receptor source: a man aged 30-40 years in good health.

The chain has TRBV4-2 and TRBJ1-1, with 7 bases that match TRBD1. The CDR3 is made up of 18 amino acids. Germline CDR1 LGHNA, CDR2 YNFKEQ. V lost 1 base and J lost 0; bases outside the gene matches: 11. The CDR3 coding sequence is TGTGCCAGCAGCCAAGTTTTGACAGGGAGTTACATGAACACTGAAGCTTTCTTT. This gives the protein CASSQVLTGSYMNTEAFF.

The rearrangement links TRBV11-3 to TRBJ2-2; TRBD2 matches at 7 bases. CDR1 SGHNT and CDR2 YENEEA come from the germline V gene. The CDR3 contains 14 residues. Germline trimming cut 5 bases from V and 5 bases from J; bases unmatched to any gene: 5. The CDR3 reads CASSGRVSTGELFF. CDR3 nucleotide sequence: TGTGCCAGCAGCGGGAGGGTATCAACCGGGGAGCTGTTTTTT.

V and J are TRBV7-2 and TRBJ1-1; 8 bases are shared with TRBD1. The germline V gene encodes CDR1 SGHTA and CDR2 FQGNSA. The CDR3 runs 14 residues. Trimming removed 5 bases from V and 7 bases from J; junction bases left unmatched: 9. CDR3 loop: CASSRPTGGVEAFF. The CDR3 DNA reads as TGTGCCAGCAGCCGTCCTACAGGGGGTGTTGAAGCTTTCTTT. Full variable domain (outside the CDR3, taken from reference TRBV7-2 and TRBJ1-1): GAGVSQSPSNKVTEKGKDVELRCDPISGHTALYWYRQSLGQGLEFLIYFQGNSAPDKSGLPSDRFSAERTGGSVSTLTIQRTQQEDSAVYLCASSRPTGGVEAFFGQGTRLTVV.

V and J are TRBV6-1 and TRBJ2-1; possibly TRBD1 for D (6 bases). The CDR3 contains 15 residues. Trimming left V 2 bases short and J 11 bases short, with 19 bases between. Germline V lookup: CDR1 MNHNS, CDR2 SASEGT. This CDR3 is CASSEIQGRSWKQFF. CDR3 nucleotides: TGTGCCAGCAGTGAAATACAGGGTAGGAGTTGGAAGCAGTTCTTC.

J is TRBJ2-6 and V is TRBV27; D could derive from TRBD1 or TRBD2 (5 bases each). CDR1 and CDR2 (germline): MNHEY, SMNVEV (reference sequence). The CDR3 sequence is 16 residues long. V lost 5 bases, J lost 4 bases, and 15 bases lay in between. The CDR3, as DNA: TGTGCCAGCAGTCCGGGACCTTCGAAGGGGGCCAACGTCCTGACTTTC. The encoded protein is CASSPGPSKGANVLTF.

CDR3 sequence: CASSLEASWGYTF. The CDR3 DNA sequence: TGTGCCAGCAGCTTGGAGGCTTCCTGGGGCTACACCTTC. The chain links TRBV7-2 to TRBJ1-2, with D uncertain. V lost 3 bases and J 8 bases, leaving 13 bases between the germline ends. The CDR3 length is 13 residues. Germline assignment: CDR1 SGHTA and CDR2 FQGNSA.

V usage is TRBV19 and J usage is TRBJ2-1; 10 bases fit TRBD1. This CDR3 contains 14 residues. Germline assignment: CDR1 LNHDA and CDR2 SQIVND (reference sequence). V shed 6 bases, J shed 3 bases, and the junction held 2 bases outside the gene matches. The CDR3: CASRGQGDYNEQFF. The CDR3 nucleotides read TGTGCCAGTAGAGGACAGGGGGACTACAATGAGCAGTTCTTC.

The chain uses TRBV6-5 and TRBJ1-4; 9 nucleotides agree with TRBD1. This CDR3 spans 14 amino acids. Germline CDR1 MNHEY, CDR2 SVGAGI. With V trimmed by 5 bases and J by 6 bases, 4 bases remained unmatched. As DNA, the CDR3 is TGTGCCAGCAGTCAGACAGGGGGAGATGAAAAACTGTTTTTT. This gives the protein CASSQTGGDEKLFF.

This clone occurred once. CDR3 nucleotides: TGTGCCAGCAGCCCCACGGGCAGCGGGTATGGCTACACCTTC. Protein: CASSPTGSGYGYTF. The chain links TRBV4-2 to TRBJ1-2; D is unresolved. V was clipped by 4 bases and J by 5 bases, with 14 bases between them. Germline CDR1 and CDR2: LGHNA and YNFKEQ. This CDR3 spans 14 amino acids.

This chain links TRBV7-2 with TRBJ1-2; D might be TRBD1 (6 bases). The CDR3 is 16 residues long. The V end was cut by 2 bases, the J end by 4 bases, with 17 bases between. CDR1 and CDR2 from the germline V gene are SGHTA and FQGNSA. CDR3 region: CASSLPEGGIGYGYTF. The CDR3 nucleotides are TGTGCCAGCAGCTTACCCGAGGGGGGAATCGGCTATGGCTACACCTTC.

CDR3 in amino acids: CASRAGPNTGELFF. The CDR3, as DNA: TGTGCCAGCAGGGCCGGACCGAACACCGGGGAGCTGTTTTTT. This sequence joins TRBV6-5 and TRBJ2-2, with D unclear. CDR3 length: 14 residues. Trimming pared 6 bases from V and 0 bases from J, leaving 8 bases between. Germline CDR1 MNHEY, CDR2 SVGAGI.

To note about this clone: Other DNA sequences in the sample encode the same CDR3. The V and J genes are TRBV7-2 and TRBJ1-5; D is uncertain. This CDR3 spans 14 amino acids. Per the germline V gene, CDR1 is SGHTA and CDR2 is FQGNSA. Between the trimmed V and J ends, which lost 5 bases and 4 bases, there was a span of 12 bases. CDR3 protein: CASSPGAGNQPQHF. The CDR3 bases are TGTGCCAGCAGCCCAGGCGCAGGAAATCAGCCCCAGCATTTT.

The chain recombines TRBV24-1 with TRBJ1-5, with 10 nucleotides matching TRBD1. Germline V gene lookup returns CDR1 KGHDR and CDR2 SFDVKD. CDR3 length: 15 residues. V shed 4 bases and J 6 bases; nucleotides not matched to a gene: 5. CDR3 DNA sequence: TGTGCCACCAGTGAGTCGACAGGGGGCACTCAGCCCCAGCATTTT. Its protein is CATSESTGGTQPQHF.

This rearrangement joins TRBV25-1 to TRBJ1-6; TRBD1 is a possible D gene (5 bases). The CDR3 has 15 residues. Per the germline V gene, CDR1 is MGHDK and CDR2 is SYGVNS. Deletions cut 7 bases from V and 5 bases from J, with 15 bases between. This CDR3 reads CASNPFGDDNSPLHF. The CDR3 DNA sequence: TGTGCCAGCAACCCCTTCGGGGACGATAATTCACCCCTCCACTTT.

This clone has only one observation. The chain carries TRBV19 and TRBJ1-1, with TRBD1 matching over 8 bases. The CDR3 sequence is 15 residues long. Germline-derived CDR1 and CDR2 are LNHDA and SQIVND (reference sequence). After removal of 4 bases from V and 5 bases from J, the junction contained 9 bases not matched to a gene. CDR3 amino acids: CASSRRTGRTTEAFF. The CDR3 DNA reads TGTGCCAGTAGTAGGCGGACAGGGAGAACGACTGAAGCTTTCTTT.

This chain joins TRBV4-2 and TRBJ2-3, with a possible D match to TRBD2 (5 bases). Trimming removed 0 bases from V and 6 bases from J, with 10 bases in between. Germline-derived CDR1 and CDR2 are LGHNA and YNFKEQ. The CDR3 totals 14 residues. The CDR3 loop reads CASSQEGRGDTQYF. DNA of the CDR3: TGTGCCAGCAGCCAAGAAGGGAGAGGGGATACGCAGTATTTT.

In this sample, this clone turned up a few times. This chain connects TRBV6-5 to TRBJ1-5; D unclear. Germline loops: CDR1 MNHEY, CDR2 SVGAGI. The CDR3 contains 13 residues. The ends were cut back, 5 bases at V and 1 base at J, with 6 bases in the middle. This CDR3 is CASSSRSNQPQHF. The CDR3 nucleotides read TGTGCCAGCAGTAGCAGGAGCAATCAGCCCCAGCATTTT.

This clone appeared once. J is TRBJ2-2 and V is TRBV19, with a tentative D call TRBD1 (6 bases). CDR1 is LNHDA, CDR2 SQIVND, per germline (reference sequence). The CDR3 length is 15 residues. V was cut by 5 bases and J by 4 bases, with 14 bases left in between. This CDR3 reads CASSSRQDFTGELFF. In DNA, the CDR3 is TGTGCCAGTAGTTCCCGACAGGACTTCACCGGGGAGCTGTTTTTT.

The J gene is TRBJ2-1, the V gene TRBV12-3 or TRBV12-4; no definite D call. With 7 bases removed from V and 1 base from J, the gap between germline ends came to 8 bases. This CDR3 has 13 amino acids. CDR3 bases: TGTGCCAGCAAAATCTATTCCTACAATGAGCAGTTCTTC. Protein: CASKIYSYNEQFF.

V and J are TRBV19 and TRBJ1-2; 11 nucleotides line up with TRBD1. Unmatched junction bases numbered 3, after V lost 3 bases and J lost 6 bases. Looked up from germline, CDR1 is LNHDA and CDR2 is SQIVND (reference sequence). The CDR3 is 14 amino acids. CDR3 sequence: CASSIRGQGDGYTF. The CDR3 bases are TGTGCCAGTAGTATTCGGGGACAGGGGGATGGCTACACCTTC.

This clone was observed a single time. V and J are TRBV2 and TRBJ1-2; D is undetermined. Germline loops: CDR1 SNHLY, CDR2 FYNNEI. The CDR3 sequence is 11 residues long. Trimming took off 7 bases at V and 4 bases at J, with 7 bases between the two ends. The DNA for the CDR3 is TGTGCCAGCACGCTTGGCTATGGCTACACCTTC. It encodes CASTLGYGYTF.

The chain links TRBV5-1 to TRBJ2-2; D could derive from TRBD1 or TRBD2 (5 bases each). The germline V and J ends were trimmed by 4 bases and 2 bases, with 15 bases remaining between them. CDR3 length equals 16 residues. The germline CDR1 and CDR2 sequences are SGHRS and YFSETQ. The CDR3 reads CASSTRKGRNTGELFF. CDR3 bases: TGCGCCAGCAGCACCCGGAAGGGGAGAAACACCGGGGAGCTGTTTTTT.

This clone has a single count. This sequence joins TRBV18 and TRBJ2-2; the match to TRBD1 covers 8 bases. Trimming at V came to 4 bases and at J to 7 bases, leaving 8 bases not matched to a gene. The germline V gene has CDR1 KGHSH and CDR2 LQKENI. The CDR3 consists of 15 residues. The CDR3 loop is CASSLRTGSNGELFF. The CDR3 nucleotides read TGTGCCAGCTCACTACGGACAGGGTCAAACGGGGAGCTGTTTTTT.

This clone was seen more than once but under ten times. The genes are TRBV7-9 and TRBJ1-5; D might be TRBD1 (6 bases). The germline gives CDR1 SEHNR, CDR2 FQNEAQ (reference sequence). This CDR3 is built from 14 residues. V was cut by 4 bases and J by 3 bases, with 10 bases left in between. Written as DNA, the CDR3 is TGTGCCAGCAGCTCAGGGGCTTCCAATCAGCCCCAGCATTTT. Translation gives CASSSGASNQPQHF.

This chain links TRBV2 with TRBJ1-2, with TRBD1 as a possible D gene (5 bases). The CDR3 covers 11 residues. Deletions cut 7 bases from V and 4 bases from J, with 7 bases between. Germline V gene lookup returns CDR1 SNHLY and CDR2 FYNNEI. As DNA, the CDR3 is TGTGCCAGCACACAGGTCTATGGCTACACCTTC. Translating it yields CASTQVYGYTF.

The chain recombines TRBV2 with TRBJ1-5; D remains unclear. V lost 4 bases and J lost 3, with 10 bases in between. Germline loops: CDR1 SNHLY, CDR2 FYNNEI. The CDR3 length is 14 residues. The CDR3 nucleotides are TGTGCCAGCAGTGCTGGGGAGGCCAATCAGCCCCAGCATTTT. Protein product: CASSAGEANQPQHF.

The chain couples TRBV5-1 to TRBJ2-1, with TRBD1 identical over 7 bases. The CDR3 has 15 amino acids. The V gene's germline CDR1 is SGHRS and CDR2 YFSETQ. After removal of 0 bases from V and 6 bases from J, the junction contained 6 bases not matched to a gene. This CDR3 reads CASSLGQGPPNEQFF. CDR3 coding DNA: TGCGCCAGCAGCTTGGGACAGGGCCCCCCCAATGAGCAGTTCTTC.